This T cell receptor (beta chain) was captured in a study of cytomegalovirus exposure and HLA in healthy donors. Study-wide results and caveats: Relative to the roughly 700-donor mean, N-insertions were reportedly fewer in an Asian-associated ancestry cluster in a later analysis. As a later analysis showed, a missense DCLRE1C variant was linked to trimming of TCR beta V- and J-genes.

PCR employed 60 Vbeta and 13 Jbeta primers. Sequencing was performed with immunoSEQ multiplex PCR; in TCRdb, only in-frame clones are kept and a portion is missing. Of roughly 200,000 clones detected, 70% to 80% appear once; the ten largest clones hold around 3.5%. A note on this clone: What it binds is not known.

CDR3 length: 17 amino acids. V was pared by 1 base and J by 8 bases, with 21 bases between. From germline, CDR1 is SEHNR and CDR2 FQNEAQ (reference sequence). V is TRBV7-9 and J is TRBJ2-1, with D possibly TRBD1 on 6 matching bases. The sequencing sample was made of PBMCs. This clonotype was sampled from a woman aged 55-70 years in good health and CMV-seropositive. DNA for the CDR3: TGTGCCAGCAGCTTAGGAAGGAACAGGGAAGTAGTCGATGAGCAGTTCTTC. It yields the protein CASSLGRNREVVDEQFF. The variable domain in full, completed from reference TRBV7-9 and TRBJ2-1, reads DTGVSQNPRHKITKRGQNVTFRCDPISEHNRLYWYRQTLGQGPEFLTYFQNEAQLEKSRLLSDRFSAERPKGSFSTLEIQRTEQGDSAMYLCASSLGRNREVVDEQFFGPGTRLTVL.